The rows below give T cell receptor beta chains drawn from one sample of a study of cytomegalovirus exposure and HLA in healthy donors. The repertoire was sequenced with immunoSEQ multiplex PCR; TCRdb's copy has only in-frame clones and lacks some. The sample has around 170,000 clones, roughly 79% seen once. Sequenced: PBMCs. All receptors derive from a woman aged 40 to 49 in good health and CMV-seropositive. Both conserved end residues are part of each CDR3. D genes are given only for firm matches. Clone size is given for some rows only: seen once, a few or many times, or a class if the clone is expanded.

j_call | cdr3_length | v_call | clone_size | d_call | cdr3_aa
TRBJ2-1 | 16 | TRBV19 | few | TRBD1 | CASSGKTGATYNEQFF
TRBJ1-1 | 15 | TRBV5-6 | . | TRBD1 | CASSPRTGLNTEAFF
TRBJ1-5 | 20 | TRBV2 | . | . | CASSEFALGSTPLRVQPQHF
TRBJ2-1 | 15 | TRBV5-4 | . | TRBD2 | CASSLGGGGANEQFF
TRBJ2-3 | 16 | TRBV5-1 | . | TRBD1 | CASSLADRGSTDTQYF
TRBJ2-7 | 15 | TRBV2 | . | TRBD1 | CASSGRDRVVYEQYF
TRBJ1-2 | 16 | TRBV6-5 | . | TRBD1 | CASSSNRGPTNYGYTF
TRBJ2-7 | 17 | TRBV11-3 | . | TRBD2 | CASSFWVPLAGRYEQYF
TRBJ1-4 | 14 | TRBV29-1 | . | TRBD1 | CSVGGWTGLGKLFF
TRBJ2-1 | 17 | TRBV4-2 | few | . | CASSQDLARVSYNEQFF
TRBJ2-7 | 16 | TRBV4-3 | . | TRBD2 | CASSQAGGLPGYEQYF
TRBJ2-7 | 14 | TRBV15 | . | TRBD1 | CATSRGTGPYEQYF
TRBJ1-4 | 14 | TRBV5-6 | once | . | CASSSPRLEEKLFF